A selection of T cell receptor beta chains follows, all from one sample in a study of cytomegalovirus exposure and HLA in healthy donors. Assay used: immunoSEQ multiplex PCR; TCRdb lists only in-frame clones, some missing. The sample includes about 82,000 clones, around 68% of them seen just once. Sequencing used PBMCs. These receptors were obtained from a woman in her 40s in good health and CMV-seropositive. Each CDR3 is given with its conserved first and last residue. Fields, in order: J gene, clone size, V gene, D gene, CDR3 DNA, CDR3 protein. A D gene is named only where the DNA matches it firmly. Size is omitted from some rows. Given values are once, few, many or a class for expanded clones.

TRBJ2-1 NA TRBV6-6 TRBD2 TGTGCCAGCAGTTACGGACTAGCGGGAAACAATGAGCAGTTCTTC CASSYGLAGNNEQFF
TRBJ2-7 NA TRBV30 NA TGTGCCTGGAGACAAGACAGGAACTCCTACGAGCAGTACTTC CAWRQDRNSYEQYF
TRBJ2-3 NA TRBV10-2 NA TGCGCCAGCAGTGAGGTCGTTAACACAGATACGCAGTATTTT CASSEVVNTDTQYF
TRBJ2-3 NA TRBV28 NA TGTGCCAGCAGTTTAGGCCTAGATGCCACAGATACGCAGTATTTT CASSLGLDATDTQYF
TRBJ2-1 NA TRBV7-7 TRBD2 TGTGCCAGCAGCACCGGACTAGCGGGAGGCAATGAGCAGTTCTTC CASSTGLAGGNEQFF
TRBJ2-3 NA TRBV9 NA TGTGCCAGCAGCACACGGACACAGTCAAACACAGATACGCAGTATTTT CASSTRTQSNTDTQYF
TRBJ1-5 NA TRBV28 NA TGTGCCAGCACCCTAGGAGGGAACAATCAGCCCCAGCATTTT CASTLGGNNQPQHF
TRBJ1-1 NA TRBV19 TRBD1 TGTGCCAGTAGTATACGGGACAGGAACACTGAAGCTTTCTTT CASSIRDRNTEAFF
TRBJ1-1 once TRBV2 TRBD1 TGTGCCAGCAGCTCGACAGGGATTGTCACTGAAGCTTTCTTT CASSSTGIVTEAFF
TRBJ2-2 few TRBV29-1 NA TGCAGCGCCTACCATACCGGGGAGCTGTTTTTT CSAYHTGELFF
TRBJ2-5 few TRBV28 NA TGTGCCAGCAGTCTCAGCCCCGACAGAGACGAGACCCAGTACTTC CASSLSPDRDETQYF
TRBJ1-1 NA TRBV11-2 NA TGTGCCAGCAGCTTAGAAGCACGGCAGGGTGAAGCTTTCTTT CASSLEARQGEAFF
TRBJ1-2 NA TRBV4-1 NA TGCGCCAGCAGCCCGATGGGCGTTGGCTACACCTTC CASSPMGVGYTF
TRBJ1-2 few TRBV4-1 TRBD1 TGCGCCAGCAGCCGAACGGGACAGGGCTATGGCTACACCTTC CASSRTGQGYGYTF